This T cell receptor beta chain was profiled in a study of cytomegalovirus exposure and HLA in healthy donors. The PCR was carried out with 60 Vbeta primers and 13 Jbeta primers. Original analysis: Per a later analysis, the number of unique TCR beta chains was 75 million to 90 million, of which 9 million to 12 million were shared. Here immunoSEQ multiplex PCR was the method, and the copy in TCRdb shows in-frame clones only, minus some. The V and J calls and the clone size are those of that table, but D and trimming were determined from the DNA. The table has roughly 78,000 clones, 65% to 80% seen once; the top ten hold approximately 21%. With respect to this clone: Its antigen remains unknown.

Study-level results: Associated with cytomegalovirus, according to the listing, were 170 or so TCR beta chains. An analysis that was carried out later associated 16,000 or so TCR beta sequences with HLA alleles at 0.05 false discovery rate. With later analysis, a missense DCLRE1C variant became linked to TCR beta V- and J-gene trimming.

V lost 6 bases to trimming and J lost 2 bases, with 23 bases between them. CDR1 is PRHDT and CDR2 is FYEKMQ in the germline V gene (reference sequence). CDR3 size: 17 residues. This chain joins TRBV13 and TRBJ2-7, with D maybe TRBD1 (5 bases). The sequence derives from a man aged 35 to 55 in good health and CMV-seropositive. Sequencing input: PBMCs. Written as DNA, the CDR3 is TGTGCCAGCAGGGGGCAGGCAGGAGACAAAGCAACCTACGAGCAGTACTTC. Protein product: CASRGQAGDKATYEQYF.